This T cell receptor (beta chain) was recorded in a study of regulatory T cells in long-lasting Graves disease. Across the whole study: Those with persistent Graves' disease had received antithyroid drugs for over 5 years with positive TSH receptor antibodies.

Study results and limitations: Gene preferences differed: TRBV28, TRBJ1-2, TRBJ2-5 in persistent cases.

In regard to this clonotype: The antigen remains undetermined.

HTBI primers from iRepertoire and Arm-PCR of CDR3 regions yielded the TCR beta libraries. TCRdb independently ran MiXCR on the multiplex PCR reads; one entry per CDR3 protein. The sample has under 450,000 distinct CDR3 sequences, less than 25% seen once. There are 15 residues in the CDR3. V lost 4 bases and J 2 bases, leaving 16 bases between the germline ends. Germline CDR1 is SGHKS and CDR2 is YYEKEE (reference sequence). Indicated time point: persistent/refractory GD, antithyroid drugs over 5 years with positive TRAb. The TCR library used RNA extracted from PBMCs. The receptor was isolated from a female donor with Graves disease. The source material was peripheral blood mononuclear cells (PBMCs), sampled when the disease was refractory, from a patient treated with antithyroid drugs. The V and J genes are TRBV5-5 and TRBJ2-7; D ambiguous. This chain's CDR3 is CASSQTPRPTYEQYF. In DNA form, the CDR3 reads TGTGCCAGCAGCCAGACCCCACGCCCCACCTACGAGCAGTACTTC.